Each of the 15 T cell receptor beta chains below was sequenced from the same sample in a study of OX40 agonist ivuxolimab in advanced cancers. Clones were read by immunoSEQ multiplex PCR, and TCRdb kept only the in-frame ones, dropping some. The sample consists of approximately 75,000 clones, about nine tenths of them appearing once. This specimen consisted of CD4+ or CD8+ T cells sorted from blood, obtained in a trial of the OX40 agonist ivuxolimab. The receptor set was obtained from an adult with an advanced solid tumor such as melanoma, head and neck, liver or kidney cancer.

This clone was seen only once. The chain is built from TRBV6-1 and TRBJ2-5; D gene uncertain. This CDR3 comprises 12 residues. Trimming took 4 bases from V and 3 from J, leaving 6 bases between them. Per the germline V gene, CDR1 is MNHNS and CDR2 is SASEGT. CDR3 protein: CASSAQKETQYF. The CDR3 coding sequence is TGTGCCAGCAGTGCACAAAAAGAGACCCAGTACTTC.

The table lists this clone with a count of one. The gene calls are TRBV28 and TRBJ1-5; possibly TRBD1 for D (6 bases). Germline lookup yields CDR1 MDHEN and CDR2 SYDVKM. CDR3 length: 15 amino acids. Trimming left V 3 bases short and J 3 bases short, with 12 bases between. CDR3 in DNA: TGTGCCAGCAGTTTGGCCGGACAGTACAATCAGCCCCAGCATTTT. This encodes CASSLAGQYNQPQHF. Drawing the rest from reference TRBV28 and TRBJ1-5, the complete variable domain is DVKVTQSSRYLVKRTGEKVFLECVQDMDHENMFWYRQDPGLGLRLIYFSYDVKMKEKGDIPEGYSVSREKKERFSLILESASTNQTSMYLCASSLAGQYNQPQHFGDGTRLSIL.

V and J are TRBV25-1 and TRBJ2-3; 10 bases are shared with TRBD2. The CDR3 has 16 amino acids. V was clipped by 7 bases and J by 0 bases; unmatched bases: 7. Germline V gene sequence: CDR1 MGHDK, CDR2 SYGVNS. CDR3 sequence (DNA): TGTGCCAGCACTTCCGGGACTAGCGATAGCACAGATACGCAGTATTTT. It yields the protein CASTSGTSDSTDTQYF.

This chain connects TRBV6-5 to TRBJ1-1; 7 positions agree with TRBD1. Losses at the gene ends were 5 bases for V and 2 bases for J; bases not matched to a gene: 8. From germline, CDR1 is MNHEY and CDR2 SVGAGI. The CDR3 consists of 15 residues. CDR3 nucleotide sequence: TGTGCCAGCAGTCCCCAGGGGGTAGGTAACACTGAAGCTTTCTTT. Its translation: CASSPQGVGNTEAFF.

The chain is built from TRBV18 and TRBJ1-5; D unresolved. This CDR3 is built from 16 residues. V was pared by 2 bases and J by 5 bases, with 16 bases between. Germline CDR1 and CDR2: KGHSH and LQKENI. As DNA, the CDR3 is TGTGCCAGCTCACCAACGAATAGCTTTTCTGATCAGCCCCAGCATTTT. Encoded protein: CASSPTNSFSDQPQHF.

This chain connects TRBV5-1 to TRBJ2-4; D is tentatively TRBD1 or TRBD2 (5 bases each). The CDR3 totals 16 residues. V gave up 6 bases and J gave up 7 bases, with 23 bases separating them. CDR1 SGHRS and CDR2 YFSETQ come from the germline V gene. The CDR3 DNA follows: TGCGCCAGCACGGAACCGGGGCCAACCCGGGCGAACATTCAGTACTTC. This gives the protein CASTEPGPTRANIQYF. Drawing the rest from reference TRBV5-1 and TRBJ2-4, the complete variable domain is KAGVTQTPRYLIKTRGQQVTLSCSPISGHRSVSWYQQTPGQGLQFLFEYFSETQRNKGNFPGRFSGRQFSNSRSEMNVSTLELGDSALYLCASTEPGPTRANIQYFGAGTRLSVL.

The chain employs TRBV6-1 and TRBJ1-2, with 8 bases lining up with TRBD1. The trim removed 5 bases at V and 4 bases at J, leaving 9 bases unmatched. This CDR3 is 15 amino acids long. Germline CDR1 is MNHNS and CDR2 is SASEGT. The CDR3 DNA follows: TGTGCCAGCAGTCCCAGGACAGGGCTCGGCTATGGCTACACCTTC. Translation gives CASSPRTGLGYGYTF.

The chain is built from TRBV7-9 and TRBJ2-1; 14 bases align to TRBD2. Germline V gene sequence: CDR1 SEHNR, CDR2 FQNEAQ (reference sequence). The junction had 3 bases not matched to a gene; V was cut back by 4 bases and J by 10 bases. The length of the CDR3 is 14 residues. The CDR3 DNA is TGTGCCAGCAGCTGGGGACTAGCGGGAGACGAGCAGTTCTTC. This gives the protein CASSWGLAGDEQFF.

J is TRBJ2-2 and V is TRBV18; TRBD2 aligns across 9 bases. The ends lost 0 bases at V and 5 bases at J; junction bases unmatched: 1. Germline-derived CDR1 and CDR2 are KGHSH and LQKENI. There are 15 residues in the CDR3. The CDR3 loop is CASSPPSGGTGELFF. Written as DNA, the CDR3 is TGTGCCAGCTCACCACCTAGCGGGGGAACCGGGGAGCTGTTTTTT.

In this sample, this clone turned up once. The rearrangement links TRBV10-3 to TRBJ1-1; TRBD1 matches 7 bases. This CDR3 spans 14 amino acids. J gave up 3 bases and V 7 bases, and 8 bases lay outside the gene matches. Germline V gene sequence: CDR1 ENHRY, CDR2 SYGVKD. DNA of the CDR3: TGTGCCATCAAGGCAGGGGGTTTTGACACTGAAGCTTTCTTT. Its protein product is CAIKAGGFDTEAFF.

The CDR3 nucleotides are TGCGCCAGCAGCTTGCTTTCAGGTCGGTACGAGCAGTACTTC. This translates into CASSLLSGRYEQYF. The genes are TRBV5-1 and TRBJ2-7; D gene uncertain. The length of the CDR3 is 14 residues. V lost 1 base, J lost 4 bases, and 12 bases lay in between. The germline V gene encodes CDR1 SGHRS and CDR2 YFSETQ.

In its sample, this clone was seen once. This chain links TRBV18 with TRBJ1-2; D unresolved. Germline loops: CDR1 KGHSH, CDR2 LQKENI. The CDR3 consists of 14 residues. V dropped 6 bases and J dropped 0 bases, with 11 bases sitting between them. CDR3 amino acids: CASSPERANYGYTF. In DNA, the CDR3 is TGTGCCAGCTCCCCAGAAAGAGCTAACTATGGCTACACCTTC.

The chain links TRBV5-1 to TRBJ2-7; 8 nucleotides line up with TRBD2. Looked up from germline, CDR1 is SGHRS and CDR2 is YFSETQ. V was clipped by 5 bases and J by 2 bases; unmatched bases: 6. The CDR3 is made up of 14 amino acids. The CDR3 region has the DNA TGCGCCAGCAGACGGGAGGGACTAGCCTACGAGCAGTACTTC. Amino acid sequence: CASRREGLAYEQYF.

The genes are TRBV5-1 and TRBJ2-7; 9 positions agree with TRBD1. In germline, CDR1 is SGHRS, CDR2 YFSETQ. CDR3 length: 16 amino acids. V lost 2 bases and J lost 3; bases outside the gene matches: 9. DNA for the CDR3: TGCGCCAGCAGCTTTAACCCTTGGACAGGGGACTACGAGCAGTACTTC. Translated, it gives CASSFNPWTGDYEQYF.

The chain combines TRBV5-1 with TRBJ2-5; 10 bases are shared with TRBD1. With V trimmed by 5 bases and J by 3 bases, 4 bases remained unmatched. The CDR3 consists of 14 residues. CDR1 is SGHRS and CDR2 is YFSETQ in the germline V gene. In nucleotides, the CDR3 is TGCGCCAGCAGTCAGGACAGGGGGGAAGAGACCCAGTACTTC. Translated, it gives CASSQDRGEETQYF.